This T cell receptor (beta chain) appears in the sequencing data of a study of control samples from healthy donors and cancer patients. Using immunoSEQ multiplex PCR, the repertoire was profiled, and TCRdb retains in-frame clones only, with some absent. This sample has over 120,000 clones, with roughly 94% found just once. V was pared by 0 bases and J by 2 bases, with 17 bases between. The CDR3 loop spans 17 amino acids. Germline CDR1 reads SGDLS; CDR2 reads YYNGEE. A single count supports this clone. The clonotype was recovered from a man aged 55 to 70 with colorectal cancer. The rearrangement links TRBV9 to TRBJ2-5; a possible D gene is TRBD2 (6 bases). Material for sequencing was PBMCs. The chain's CDR3 is CASSVGGRDWGQETQYF. The CDR3, as DNA: TGTGCCAGCAGCGTAGGGGGCCGGGACTGGGGTCAAGAGACCCAGTACTTC.